A single sample gave rise to the 7 T cell receptor beta chains below, sequenced in a study of CD8+ T cells in alopecia areata. RNA was isolated and reverse transcribed to cDNA, the sequencing template. Sequencing was performed with immunoSEQ multiplex PCR; in TCRdb, only in-frame clones are kept and a portion is missing. The data show roughly 120,000 clones, with 30% to 40% seen just once and 3.1% held by the top ten. Sequencing was done on a sample of CD4+ T cells sorted from blood. The receptors come from a human donor with alopecia areata.

V gene TRBV28 combines with J gene TRBJ2-7, with 7 positions matching TRBD2. Germline V lookup: CDR1 MDHEN, CDR2 SYDVKM. The CDR3 sequence is 11 residues long. V trimming: 8 bases; J trimming: 3 bases; junction bases outside the gene matches: 1. The CDR3 nucleotides are TGTGCCAGCGGGAGGGTCTACGAGCAGTACTTC. This sequence encodes CASGRVYEQYF.

This clone was seen a few times. This chain joins TRBV29-1 and TRBJ2-1; a possible D gene is TRBD1 (6 bases). The CDR3 length is 11 residues. Trimming left V 7 bases short and J 5 bases short, with 9 bases between. CDR1 and CDR2 (germline): SQVTM, ANQGSEA. This CDR3 is CSGDRNNEQFF. In DNA, the CDR3 is TGCAGCGGTGACAGGAACAATGAGCAGTTCTTC.

CDR3 residues: CASPRKPSYEQYF. The CDR3 region has the DNA TGTGCCAGCCCGAGGAAACCCTCCTACGAGCAGTACTTC. The genes are TRBV19 and TRBJ2-7, with D hard to call. Germline CDR1 and CDR2: LNHDA and SQIVND (reference sequence). V was pared by 9 bases and J by 0 bases, with 12 bases between. The CDR3 covers 13 residues.

This clone occurred once. The chain carries TRBV30 and TRBJ2-7, with D tentatively TRBD1 (6 bases). Germline lookup yields CDR1 GTSNPN and CDR2 SVGIG (reference sequence). This CDR3 spans 14 amino acids. Trimming shortened V by 0 bases and J by 0 bases, and 9 bases separated the two germline ends. The CDR3 nucleotides are TGTGCCTGGAGTGTAACAGGGCTCTCCTACGAGCAGTACTTC. As protein: CAWSVTGLSYEQYF.

V is TRBV5-4 and J is TRBJ2-2; D not certain. The CDR3 sequence is 15 residues long. CDR1 and CDR2 (germline): SGHNT, YYREEE (reference sequence). V lost 0 bases and J lost 4, with 10 bases in between. CDR3 in DNA: TGTGCCAGCAGCTTGGTCCTAGTAGGCACCGGGGAGCTGTTTTTT. Encoded protein: CASSLVLVGTGELFF.

This clone appeared a few times. The genes are TRBV29-1 and TRBJ2-5; tentative D call: TRBD2 (6 bases). The V end was cut by 6 bases, the J end by 2 bases, with 16 bases between. The CDR3 totals 14 residues. The V gene's germline CDR1 is SQVTM and CDR2 ANQGSEA. The CDR3: CSVGGLFRQETQYF. The CDR3 nucleotides read TGCAGCGTGGGGGGACTTTTCAGGCAAGAGACCCAGTACTTC.

This clone was seen just once. The identical CDR3 is also encoded by other nucleotide sequences in the sample. CDR3 in DNA: TGTGCCTGGAGCAGGGACAGCCACGAGCAGTACTTC. This encodes CAWSRDSHEQYF. The V and J genes are TRBV30 and TRBJ2-7; 7 bases are shared with TRBD1. Germline CDR1 and CDR2: GTSNPN and SVGIG (reference sequence). Losses at the gene ends were 3 bases for V and 5 bases for J; bases not matched to a gene: 4. CDR3 length: 12 residues.